This paragraph covers one T cell receptor beta chain sequence. The antigen it binds to is not known. Base-call qualities are not available, and no considerably larger clone is one nucleotide away. The immunoSEQ Assay, a bias-controlled multiplex PCR, was used to amplify TCRbeta CDR3 regions from genomic DNA. Turning to the authors' computational methods: Nucleated cell counts per sample were estimated from amplification of reference gene primers within the assay. Sequence reads were collapsed and filtered to measure the absolute abundance of every unique TCRbeta CDR3 rearrangement. For each sample, productive Simpson clonality was calculated as the square root of Simpson's diversity index across productive rearrangements. The table comes from immuneACCESS by way of TCRdb, which keeps in-frame sequences with V and J called. Part of the clones is missing from these tables; in studies checked, under half for an unresolved V gene and the rest for unknown reasons. Clone size and V and J calls were adopted from that table, with D and trimming inferred from the DNA. The sample table records about 290,000 clones; 89% of these occur just once. The ten largest account for 1.5% to 2% of the sample.

Including cysteine and phenylalanine, the CDR3 has 12 amino acids. The sequence is cut down to CDR3 DNA, 36 bases in frame from base 1. CDR1 and CDR2, per the germline V gene (reference sequence), are SEHNR and FQNEAQ. Cut back by 5 bases and 8 bases, the V and J ends lie 12 bases apart. The data derive from a study of blood T cell repertoires in COVID-19 (dated by TCRdb to between 2020 and 2021). Describing the broader study: Collaborator samples came from the United States, Italy and Spain and covered acute and convalescent phases of COVID-19. The material from the prospective study consisted of cDNA or gDNA derived from T cells, B-cell-depleted T cells, or PBMCs. The dataset comprised deeply sampled blood TCRbeta repertoires from subjects exposed to, actively infected with, or recovered from COVID-19. A freely available public database, intended as a resource for researchers studying the immune response to SARS-CoV-2, is where the repertoires were released. Samples were obtained from the ongoing ImmuneRACE study (first 160 participants) and from 1,254 subjects provided by 6 global collaborators. Nearly every sample came with metadata listing a de-identified subject ID, COVID-19 status, age in years and sex. HLA class I and class II types, where available, came from metadata supplied by the sample provider rather than from assay-based typing.

In the prospective study, participants were about 18 to 100 years old, resided in 24 geographic areas of the United States, and were enrolled through a virtual design. To assign participants to cohorts, the prospective study relied on clinical history that participants themselves reported in a screening survey and a study questionnaire. For ImmuneRACE Cohort 3, a participant was defined as recovered based on two consecutive negative NP/OP PCR tests, clearance by a healthcare professional, or resolution of symptoms. In the prospective study, whole blood, serum and a nasopharyngeal or oropharyngeal swab were collected from each participant by mobile phlebotomists. Additional blood draws and questionnaires over an approximately two-month period could optionally be provided by prospective study participants. Prospective study blood samples were shipped either frozen or at room temperature before DNA extraction.

General study outcomes and caveats: How much clinical and demographic metadata was included differed by source and by participant, and the metadata was provided uncurated.

The sequence was collected from a middle-aged woman who had recovered from COVID-19. This chain is built from TRBV7-9 and TRBJ1-2, and the D gene may be TRBD1, 6 bases matching. The specimen sequenced was PBMCs or T cells enriched from blood (not recorded which). The CDR3 is CASSRSTGGYTF. The DNA sequence is TGTGCCAGCAGCCGATCGACAGGAGGCTACACCTTC.